This T cell receptor (beta chain) was sequenced for a study of T cell responses to AZD1222 COVID-19 vaccine. Measured with immunoSEQ multiplex PCR; TCRdb has only the in-frame clones, and not every one. The sample carries more than 150,000 clones, 80% to 95% recorded once. With V trimmed by 8 bases and J by 4 bases, 7 bases remained unmatched. Germline assignment: CDR1 MNHEY and CDR2 SMNVEV (reference sequence). This CDR3 spans 14 amino acids. The chain is built from TRBV27 and TRBJ2-1; 8 nucleotides align to TRBD2. The sequenced sample was peripheral blood, obtained on day 0 of AZD1222 vaccination. The receptor comes from an adult in good health. The CDR3 DNA follows: TGTGCCAGCCCCGCCCAGCGGGGGTACAATGAGCAGTTCTTC. This translates into CASPAQRGYNEQFF.